Listed here are 29 T cell receptor beta chains from one sample, sequenced in a study of cytomegalovirus exposure and HLA in healthy donors. Generated by immunoSEQ multiplex PCR, the TCRdb table keeps only in-frame clones and is missing some. The sample shows around 150,000 clones, 86% of them seen only once. Specimen: PBMCs. The receptors were sampled from a woman aged 18-29 years in good health and CMV-seronegative.

Remarks on this clone: The sample has other DNA sequences that encode this CDR3 too. CDR3 in DNA: TGTGCCAGCAGTGACTCTCTAGCTGGTGAGCAGTTCTTC. Its translation: CASSDSLAGEQFF. The rearrangement joins TRBV6-4 to TRBJ2-1, with a tentative D call TRBD2 (5 bases). V lost 0 bases and J 9 bases, leaving 9 bases between the germline ends. Germline-derived CDR1 and CDR2 are MRHNA and SNTAGT. CDR3 length equals 13 residues.

This rearrangement joins TRBV18 to TRBJ2-7, with D perhaps TRBD2 (5 bases). The CDR3 contains 14 residues. V gave up 6 bases and J gave up 3 bases, with 15 bases separating them. The germline V gene encodes CDR1 KGHSH and CDR2 LQKENI. CDR3 loop: CASSPGIPFYEQYF. The CDR3 coding sequence is TGTGCCAGCTCTCCCGGGATCCCCTTCTACGAGCAGTACTTC.

This clone has just one count. This rearrangement joins TRBV29-1 to TRBJ2-7; 7 positions agree with TRBD2. This CDR3 comprises 12 residues. V was clipped by 7 bases and J by 4 bases; unmatched bases: 7. The V gene's germline CDR1 is SQVTM and CDR2 ANQGSEA. The CDR3 DNA is TGCAGCGCCGCTGGGACTAATTACGAGCAGTACTTC. Its translation is CSAAGTNYEQYF.

V and J are TRBV19 and TRBJ2-7; a possible D gene is TRBD1 (6 bases). From germline, CDR1 is LNHDA and CDR2 SQIVND (reference sequence). With 10 bases removed from V and 5 bases from J, the gap between germline ends came to 18 bases. The CDR3 length is 13 residues. This CDR3 reads CATSDSGIHEQYF. In DNA, the CDR3 is TGTGCCACCTCGGACAGTGGTATCCACGAGCAGTACTTC. Full variable domain (missing parts from reference TRBV19 and TRBJ2-7): DGGITQSPKYLFRKEGQNVTLSCEQNLNHDAMYWYRQDPGQGLRLIYYSQIVNDFQKGDIAEGYSVSREKKESFPLTVTSAQKNPTAFYLCATSDSGIHEQYFGPGTRLTVT.

V usage is TRBV5-1 and J usage is TRBJ2-2; D ambiguous. Germline V gene sequence: CDR1 SGHRS, CDR2 YFSETQ. CDR3 length: 15 amino acids. With 1 base removed from V and 9 bases from J, the gap between germline ends came to 16 bases. CDR3 DNA: TGCGCCAGCAGCTTGTTCGTAGAGGCTCGCCGGGAGCTGTTTTTT. This sequence encodes CASSLFVEARRELFF. Using reference TRBV5-1 and TRBJ2-2 for the parts outside the CDR3, the full variable domain is KAGVTQTPRYLIKTRGQQVTLSCSPISGHRSVSWYQQTPGQGLQFLFEYFSETQRNKGNFPGRFSGRQFSNSRSEMNVSTLELGDSALYLCASSLFVEARRELFFGEGSRLTVL.

The J gene is TRBJ1-1, the V gene TRBV5-1, with no clear D. Trimming shortened V by 4 bases and J by 0 bases, and 10 bases separated the two germline ends. The CDR3 runs 14 residues. CDR1 and CDR2 from the germline V gene are SGHRS and YFSETQ. As DNA, the CDR3 is TGCGCCAGCAGCCAACTTCTCATGAACACTGAAGCTTTCTTT. Protein product: CASSQLLMNTEAFF. The entire variable domain, with the rest obtained from reference TRBV5-1 and TRBJ1-1, is as follows: KAGVTQTPRYLIKTRGQQVTLSCSPISGHRSVSWYQQTPGQGLQFLFEYFSETQRNKGNFPGRFSGRQFSNSRSEMNVSTLELGDSALYLCASSQLLMNTEAFFGQGTRLTVV.

The chain has TRBV6-1 and TRBJ2-7, with TRBD2 matching over 15 bases. There are 15 residues in the CDR3. V was clipped by 0 bases and J by 9 bases; unmatched bases: 3. CDR1 is MNHNS, CDR2 SASEGT, per germline. CDR3 bases: TGTGCCAGCAGTGAAGCGGGGACTAGCGGGAGGAGGCAGTACTTC. Amino acid sequence: CASSEAGTSGRRQYF.

Of note for this clone: The junction does not match germline at one end; this may be a read error. The chain has TRBV5-6 and TRBJ1-2; 7 bases line up with TRBD1. There are 12 residues in the CDR3. The germline CDR1 and CDR2 sequences are SGHDT and YYEEEE. Here the CDR3 reads CASSQQGPPTRF. The DNA for the CDR3 is TGTGCCAGCAGTCAACAGGGGCCCCCCACCCGCTTC.

The chain is built from TRBV21-1 and TRBJ2-7; TRBD2, as called in the table, went unchecked against the DNA. TRBV21-1 is assigned pseudogene status. This CDR3 has 16 residues. The CDR3 DNA sequence: TGTGCCAGCAGCAAAGATGACTGCGGGATCTCCTACGAGCAGTACTTC. It is translated as CASSKDDCGISYEQYF.

V gene TRBV9 combines with J gene TRBJ2-6; 10 bases line up with TRBD1. After removal of 3 bases from V and 0 bases from J, the junction contained 3 bases not matched to a gene. Germline V CDR1 and CDR2: SGDLS, YYNGEE. This CDR3 contains 17 residues. The CDR3 DNA reads as TGTGCCAGCAGCGCGCGACAGGGGGCCTCTGGGGCCAACGTCCTGACTTTC. Translated, it gives CASSARQGASGANVLTF. Supplemented by reference TRBV9 and TRBJ2-6, the full variable domain reads DSGVTQTPKHLITATGQRVTLRCSPRSGDLSVYWYQQSLDQGLQFLIQYYNGEERAKGNILERFSAQQFPDLHSELNLSSLELGDSALYFCASSARQGASGANVLTFGAGSRLTVL.

V usage is TRBV12-5 and J usage is TRBJ2-7; 7 bases agree with TRBD1. CDR3 size: 13 residues. After removal of 6 bases from V and 2 bases from J, the junction contained 4 bases not matched to a gene. Germline assignment: CDR1 LGHNT and CDR2 FRNRAP. The DNA of the CDR3 is TGTGCTAGTGGACACGGACAGGCCTACGAGCAGTACTTC. Translation: CASGHGQAYEQYF.

This clone occurred once. This sequence joins TRBV1 and TRBJ1-2; the table's D gene call, TRBD1, was not cross checked with the DNA. TRBV1 is described as a pseudogene. The CDR3 spans 17 residues. The CDR3 DNA reads TGCACCAGCAGCCACCAAGTCAACAGGACCCATAACTATGGCTACACCTTC. It yields the protein CTSSHQVNRTHNYGYTF.

This sequence joins TRBV6-1 and TRBJ1-6; 9 bases agree with TRBD1. The CDR3 loop spans 15 amino acids. The germline gives CDR1 MNHNS, CDR2 SASEGT. Trimming removed 4 bases from V and 10 bases from J; junction bases left unmatched: 8. DNA for the CDR3: TGTGCCAGCAGTGGGACCGGGACAGGGAACTCACCCCTCCACTTT. Protein product: CASSGTGTGNSPLHF.

This clone was counted a few times. This rearrangement joins TRBV5-1 to TRBJ1-6; 9 bases line up with TRBD1. Trimming took 2 bases from V and 8 from J; bases not matched to a gene: 5. The CDR3 totals 15 residues. CDR1 SGHRS and CDR2 YFSETQ come from the germline V gene. The CDR3 DNA is TGCGCCAGCAGCTTCACGGGACAGGGCGATTCACCCCTCCACTTT. This gives the protein CASSFTGQGDSPLHF.

The chain couples TRBV5-4 to TRBJ2-1; 7 nucleotides align to TRBD2. In germline, CDR1 is SGHNT, CDR2 YYREEE (reference sequence). This CDR3 comprises 18 residues. Unmatched junction bases numbered 16, after V lost 0 bases and J lost 7 bases. The CDR3 DNA reads TGTGCCAGCAGCTTGGGACGAGTCGCGGGAGTAGTGGGGAATGAGCAGTTCTTC. Encoded protein: CASSLGRVAGVVGNEQFF. Complete variable domain (other parts from reference TRBV5-4 and TRBJ2-1): ETGVTQSPTHLIKTRGQQVTLRCSSQSGHNTVSWYQQALGQGPQFIFQYYREEENGRGNFPPRFSGLQFPNYSSELNVNALELDDSALYLCASSLGRVAGVVGNEQFFGPGTRLTVL.

This chain joins TRBV29-1 and TRBJ1-3; perhaps TRBD1 as D (5 bases). Germline values: CDR1 SQVTM, CDR2 ANQGSEA. With 3 bases removed from V and 0 bases from J, the gap between germline ends came to 6 bases. The CDR3 is made up of 13 amino acids. The DNA for the CDR3 is TGCAGCGTTGATCAGGGCTCTGGAAACACCATATATTTT. Its translation: CSVDQGSGNTIYF.

The gene calls are TRBV9 and TRBJ2-7; D is possibly TRBD1 (6 bases). This CDR3 region has 15 residues. Germline lookup yields CDR1 SGDLS and CDR2 YYNGEE. V lost 0 bases and J lost 0, with 10 bases in between. As DNA, the CDR3 is TGTGCCAGCAGCGTAGAGGGGGACATCTCCTACGAGCAGTACTTC. Translated, it gives CASSVEGDISYEQYF.

The chain links TRBV2 to TRBJ2-2; 13 bases match TRBD2. V lost 6 bases and J lost 5; bases outside the gene matches: 0. Germline loops: CDR1 SNHLY, CDR2 FYNNEI. The CDR3 has 14 amino acids. Written as DNA, the CDR3 is TGTGCCAGCAGGGGACTAGCGGGGACCGGGGAGCTGTTTTTT. As protein: CASRGLAGTGELFF.

This chain connects TRBV14 to TRBJ2-7, with D unresolved. This CDR3 spans 16 amino acids. The germline CDR1 and CDR2 sequences are SGHDN and FVKESK. The V and J ends lost 2 bases and 6 bases respectively, with 20 bases between them. DNA for the CDR3: TGTGCCAGCAGCCAACAGAGGCAACGCAAAGTCTTCGAGCAGTACTTC. Translation gives CASSQQRQRKVFEQYF.

This clone occurred once. The chain carries TRBV18 and TRBJ2-7; TRBD2 aligns across 8 bases. Trimming at V came to 4 bases and at J to 3 bases, leaving 8 bases not matched to a gene. Per germline, CDR1 KGHSH and CDR2 LQKENI. The CDR3 loop spans 15 amino acids. The CDR3 protein is CASSRQAGGSYEQYF. CDR3 in DNA: TGTGCCAGCTCACGTCAGGCGGGAGGAAGCTACGAGCAGTACTTC.

The genes are TRBV30 and TRBJ2-2; D might be TRBD1 (5 bases). Trimming took 0 bases from V and 6 from J, leaving 5 bases between them. The germline gives CDR1 GTSNPN, CDR2 SVGIG (reference sequence). This CDR3 is built from 12 residues. The CDR3 DNA sequence: TGTGCCTGGAGTGTAGGGGCCGGGGAGCTGTTTTTT. Translated: CAWSVGAGELFF.

The V and J genes are TRBV27 and TRBJ2-5, with D unresolved. Trimming took 5 bases from V and 2 from J, leaving 12 bases between them. Germline V gene data show CDR1 as MNHEY and CDR2 as SMNVEV (reference sequence). The length of the CDR3 is 14 residues. CDR3 sequence (DNA): TGTGCCAGCAGTCCGTACAGTAAACAAGAGACCCAGTACTTC. Residues: CASSPYSKQETQYF.

The V call is TRBV14, the J call TRBJ1-2; TRBD1 matches at 7 bases. Germline CDR1 is SGHDN and CDR2 is FVKESK. CDR3 length: 15 residues. After removal of 3 bases from V and 6 bases from J, the junction contained 10 bases not matched to a gene. The CDR3 DNA reads as TGTGCCAGCAGCCAGATGGCTGACAGGGCCCATGGCTACACCTTC. Protein product: CASSQMADRAHGYTF. The full variable domain, its missing parts supplied by reference TRBV14 and TRBJ1-2, is EAGVTQFPSHSVIEKGQTVTLRCDPISGHDNLYWYRRVMGKEIKFLLHFVKESKQDESGMPNNRFLAERTGGTYSTLKVQPAELEDSGVYFCASSQMADRAHGYTFGSGTRLTVV.

The chain is built from TRBV7-2 and TRBJ2-7, with 9 bases that match TRBD1. V lost 2 bases and J lost 3; bases outside the gene matches: 5. The CDR3 spans 15 residues. Germline V gene data show CDR1 as SGHTA and CDR2 as FQGNSA. For the CDR3, the DNA is TGTGCCAGCAGCTTAACCGGGACAGGGATCTACGAGCAGTACTTC. Protein product: CASSLTGTGIYEQYF.

The chain joins TRBV2 to TRBJ2-5, with TRBD2 as a possible D gene (6 bases). V lost 3 bases, J lost 5 bases, and 10 bases lay in between. This CDR3 comprises 13 residues. Germline V gives CDR1 SNHLY, CDR2 FYNNEI. The CDR3 is CASSDREVETQYF. The CDR3 DNA is TGTGCCAGCAGTGACAGGGAGGTGGAGACCCAGTACTTC.

V usage is TRBV7-2 and J usage is TRBJ2-1, with TRBD1 identical over 8 bases. This CDR3 has 16 amino acids. The V and J ends lost 4 bases and 7 bases, in that order; junction bases with no gene match: 12. Germline V gives CDR1 SGHTA, CDR2 FQGNSA. This CDR3 is CASSSNQGAPWNEQFF. In nucleotides, the CDR3 is TGTGCCAGCAGCTCCAACCAGGGGGCTCCATGGAATGAGCAGTTCTTC.

The V gene is TRBV6-4, the J gene TRBJ2-3, with 7 positions matching TRBD2. Germline assignment: CDR1 MRHNA and CDR2 SNTAGT. The CDR3 is made up of 15 amino acids. Germline trimming cut 0 bases from V and 7 bases from J; bases unmatched to any gene: 7. CDR3 loop: CASSDSGGSAYTQYF. DNA of the CDR3: TGTGCCAGCAGTGACTCGGGGGGGTCTGCTTATACGCAGTATTTT.

This chain joins TRBV6-5 and TRBJ2-7, with D possibly matching TRBD1 (6 bases). This CDR3 comprises 16 residues. Deletions cut 4 bases from V and 2 bases from J, with 18 bases between. Germline CDR1 and CDR2: MNHEY and SVGAGI. The CDR3 is CASSFLRTALTYEQYF. As DNA, the CDR3 is TGTGCCAGCAGTTTCTTGCGGACAGCACTCACCTACGAGCAGTACTTC.

The CDR3 DNA sequence: TGCGCCAGCAGTGAAAGAAGCGTCTACTACAATGAGCAGTTCTTC. It translates to CASSERSVYYNEQFF. The chain recombines TRBV10-2 with TRBJ2-1; no clear D. Trimming stripped 3 bases from V and 3 bases from J, with 12 bases between. The germline gives CDR1 WSHSY, CDR2 SAAADI. The CDR3 has 15 residues.